This passage covers 26 T cell receptor beta chains from one sample sequenced in a study of cytomegalovirus exposure and HLA in healthy donors. Only in-frame clones appear in the TCRdb table, and some are missing; sequencing was by immunoSEQ multiplex PCR. In the table there are fewer than 70,000 clones, 90% to 97% of which are singletons. The sequenced material came from PBMCs. These receptors originate from a man younger than 35 in good health and CMV-seronegative.

The chain uses TRBV28 and TRBJ1-3; D ambiguous. Germline V gene data show CDR1 as MDHEN and CDR2 as SYDVKM. V was clipped by 8 bases and J by 0 bases, with 8 bases between them. This CDR3 is 13 amino acids long. The CDR3 nucleotides read TGTGCCAGCCGACTGATCTCTGGAAACACCATATATTTT. Translation: CASRLISGNTIYF.

This chain connects TRBV9 to TRBJ2-1; the D gene is possibly TRBD2 (6 bases). The CDR3 spans 13 residues. Trimming stripped 4 bases from V and 8 bases from J, with 13 bases between. The germline V gene has CDR1 SGDLS and CDR2 YYNGEE. The CDR3 coding sequence is TGTGCCAGCAGCCCCCGGGGGTACGATGAGCAGTTCTTC. It encodes CASSPRGYDEQFF.

The chain employs TRBV9 and TRBJ2-3, with 9 bases that match TRBD1. Germline V gene sequence: CDR1 SGDLS, CDR2 YYNGEE. The CDR3 loop spans 17 amino acids. Trimming took 2 bases from V and 1 from J; bases not matched to a gene: 8. CDR3 residues: CASSVRDRGSGTDTQYF. CDR3 nucleotides: TGTGCCAGCAGCGTGAGAGACAGGGGGTCTGGCACAGATACGCAGTATTTT.

The rearrangement joins TRBV7-9 to TRBJ1-4; 8 nucleotides line up with TRBD1. V gave up 5 bases and J gave up 7 bases; unmatched junction bases: 6. Germline V gives CDR1 SEHNR, CDR2 FQNEAQ (reference sequence). CDR3 size: 14 residues. The CDR3 is CASSPRTGIEKLFF. As DNA, the CDR3 is TGTGCCAGCAGCCCCCGGACAGGGATTGAAAAACTGTTTTTT.

This rearrangement joins TRBV6-1 to TRBJ2-5; perhaps TRBD1 as D (6 bases). The ends were cut back, 7 bases at V and 7 bases at J, with 10 bases in the middle. CDR3 length equals 11 residues. Germline values: CDR1 MNHNS, CDR2 SASEGT. In DNA, the CDR3 is TGTGCCAGCACCCGAGGGGGGACCCAGTACTTC. Translated: CASTRGGTQYF.

J is TRBJ2-2 and V is TRBV7-9; TRBD1 matches 7 bases. CDR1 and CDR2 (germline): SEHNR, FQNEAQ (reference sequence). The CDR3 totals 15 residues. V dropped 2 bases and J dropped 1; count of bases not matched to a gene: 1. CDR3 amino acids: CASSLWTGNTGELFF. The CDR3 nucleotides are TGTGCCAGCAGCTTATGGACAGGGAACACCGGGGAGCTGTTTTTT.

This rearrangement joins TRBV27 to TRBJ2-7; the D gene is possibly TRBD2 (6 bases). Germline V lookup: CDR1 MNHEY, CDR2 SMNVEV (reference sequence). Trimming left V 5 bases short and J 7 bases short, with 12 bases between. The CDR3 contains 12 residues. The CDR3 DNA is TGTGCCAGCAGTCCTACCGCGGGGGAGCAGTACTTC. The encoded protein is CASSPTAGEQYF.

The V and J genes are TRBV5-1 and TRBJ1-1; D gene ambiguous. The V gene lost 0 bases and the J gene lost 1 base, with 7 bases spanning the gap. Germline CDR1 SGHRS, CDR2 YFSETQ. The CDR3 length is 14 residues. The CDR3 DNA reads as TGCGCCAGCAGCTTGGCCCCACAGAACACTGAAGCTTTCTTT. Its translation: CASSLAPQNTEAFF.

The chain carries TRBV7-2 and TRBJ2-7; no firm D call. The CDR3 sequence is 17 residues long. Germline-derived CDR1 and CDR2 are SGHTA and FQGNSA. V was pared by 0 bases and J by 1 base, with 16 bases between. CDR3 in DNA: TGTGCCAGCAGCTTAGCGCTAATCGGCGGTCCGTCCTACGAGCAGTACTTC. This translates into CASSLALIGGPSYEQYF.

V and J are TRBV19 and TRBJ2-3, with 14 bases identical to TRBD2. The CDR3 totals 17 residues. The ends lost 6 bases at V and 1 base at J; junction bases unmatched: 6. Germline-derived CDR1 and CDR2 are LNHDA and SQIVND (reference sequence). The CDR3 loop is CASRGTSGSKGTDTQYF. In DNA form, the CDR3 reads TGTGCCAGTAGGGGGACTAGCGGGAGCAAAGGCACAGATACGCAGTATTTT.

The chain couples TRBV11-3 to TRBJ2-5; no clear D gene. The germline V gene encodes CDR1 SGHNT and CDR2 YENEEA. The CDR3 runs 13 residues. Trimming stripped 4 bases from V and 5 bases from J, with 11 bases between. The CDR3 here is CASSSPNAETQYF. CDR3 nucleotide sequence: TGTGCCAGCAGCTCACCTAACGCTGAGACCCAGTACTTC.

The chain carries TRBV2 and TRBJ1-1; D gene uncertain. V lost 1 base, J lost 5 bases, and 8 bases lay in between. The CDR3 is 13 residues long. Germline V gene sequence: CDR1 SNHLY, CDR2 FYNNEI. CDR3 protein: CASSEGARTEAFF. In DNA, the CDR3 is TGTGCCAGCAGTGAAGGTGCCAGAACTGAAGCTTTCTTT.

V and J are TRBV19 and TRBJ2-3, with TRBD2 matching over 7 bases. J gave up 1 base and V 3 bases, and 1 base lay outside the gene matches. The germline V gene has CDR1 LNHDA and CDR2 SQIVND (reference sequence). This CDR3 is built from 14 residues. CDR3 sequence: CASSMAGGTDTQYF. For the CDR3, the DNA is TGTGCCAGTAGTATGGCGGGAGGCACAGATACGCAGTATTTT.

The chain is built from TRBV7-2 and TRBJ2-5, with D maybe TRBD1 (6 bases). Germline V lookup: CDR1 SGHTA, CDR2 FQGNSA. The V end was cut by 5 bases, the J end by 2 bases, with 12 bases between. CDR3 length: 14 amino acids. CDR3 DNA sequence: TGTGCCAGCAGCGGTGGACAGCCACAAGAGACCCAGTACTTC. As protein: CASSGGQPQETQYF. The full variable domain, with the rest looked up from reference TRBV7-2 and TRBJ2-5, is GAGVSQSPSNKVTEKGKDVELRCDPISGHTALYWYRQSLGQGLEFLIYFQGNSAPDKSGLPSDRFSAERTGGSVSTLTIQRTQQEDSAVYLCASSGGQPQETQYFGPGTRLLVL.

The J gene is TRBJ1-4, the V gene TRBV23-1, with a tentative D call TRBD1 (6 bases). TRBV23-1 is an ORF for which the function is uncertain. V was shortened by 4 bases and J by 4 bases, with 13 bases between the two germline ends. CDR3 length equals 15 residues. The CDR3 here is CASSLQQGNNEKLFF. The DNA of the CDR3 is TGCGCCAGCAGTCTACAACAGGGAAATAATGAAAAACTGTTTTTT.

The chain has TRBV28 and TRBJ1-5; D unclear. CDR1 and CDR2 (germline): MDHEN, SYDVKM. The CDR3 extends over 13 amino acids. V lost 10 bases to trimming and J lost 8 bases, with 18 bases between them. DNA of the CDR3: TGTGCCACCCAGACGGGTTTCTTAGAGCCCCAGCATTTT. Its protein is CATQTGFLEPQHF.

This chain uses TRBV28 with TRBJ2-7; D call uncertain. Trimming removed 3 bases from V and 0 bases from J, with 6 bases in between. The germline V gene encodes CDR1 MDHEN and CDR2 SYDVKM. This CDR3 has 13 amino acids. The CDR3 loop reads CASSFRISYEQYF. The DNA for the CDR3 is TGTGCCAGCAGTTTTAGAATCTCCTACGAGCAGTACTTC.

The chain is built from TRBV6-5 and TRBJ1-5, with D uncertain. This CDR3 contains 13 residues. Germline V gene sequence: CDR1 MNHEY, CDR2 SVGAGI. Trimming took off 6 bases at V and 3 bases at J, with 9 bases between the two ends. CDR3 DNA sequence: TGTGCCAGCAGGCAGAGCGTCAATCAGCCCCAGCATTTT. Its translation is CASRQSVNQPQHF.

J is TRBJ2-7 and V is TRBV4-1; tentatively, D is TRBD1 (5 bases). CDR3 length: 13 amino acids. Deletions cut 4 bases from V and 3 bases from J, with 10 bases between. In germline, CDR1 is MGHRA, CDR2 YSYEKL. The CDR3 region has the DNA TGCGCCAGCAGCCCTGGCAGGGTCTACGAGCAGTACTTC. Amino acids: CASSPGRVYEQYF.

In the case of this clone: This CDR3 is also generated by other DNA sequences in the sample. CDR3 DNA sequence: TGTGCCAGTAGTATAACGAGCGGGAGCTACGAGCAGTACTTC. It is translated as CASSITSGSYEQYF. V and J are TRBV19 and TRBJ2-7; 8 bases are a match to TRBD2. Trimming at V came to 2 bases and at J to 3 bases, leaving 3 bases not matched to a gene. The CDR3 is made up of 14 amino acids. Germline lookup yields CDR1 LNHDA and CDR2 SQIVND (reference sequence).

This clone was found once. The chain uses TRBV6-1 and TRBJ2-7, with D possibly TRBD2 on 6 matching bases. Germline V gene data show CDR1 as MNHNS and CDR2 as SASEGT. Trimming took off 2 bases at V and 7 bases at J, with 24 bases between the two ends. This CDR3 contains 17 residues. CDR3 region: CASSEWGQIGRNVEQYF. The CDR3 DNA sequence: TGTGCCAGCAGTGAATGGGGCCAGATCGGGAGAAATGTTGAGCAGTACTTC.

This chain links TRBV5-6 with TRBJ2-1; D perhaps matches TRBD1 (5 bases). The V and J ends lost 2 bases and 3 bases respectively, with 12 bases between them. Per germline, CDR1 SGHDT and CDR2 YYEEEE. The CDR3 covers 15 residues. As DNA, the CDR3 is TGTGCCAGCAGCTTTGGGGCGGCCAACTACAATGAGCAGTTCTTC. As protein: CASSFGAANYNEQFF.

The chain employs TRBV4-3 and TRBJ1-5; TRBD1 aligns across 7 bases. With 0 bases clipped from V and 4 bases from J, the junction kept 6 bases outside the gene matches. The germline V gene encodes CDR1 LGHNA and CDR2 YSLEER. This CDR3 comprises 16 residues. CDR3 region: CASSQDWAGGNQPQHF. The CDR3 DNA sequence: TGCGCCAGCAGCCAAGATTGGGCAGGGGGAAATCAGCCCCAGCATTTT.

The rearrangement links TRBV28 to TRBJ2-1, with D maybe TRBD2 (6 bases). The length of the CDR3 is 16 residues. In germline, CDR1 is MDHEN, CDR2 SYDVKM. Deletions cut 1 base from V and 5 bases from J, with 15 bases between. Here the CDR3 DNA reads TGTGCCAGCAGTTTATTTTGGGGAGGAGTTCACAATGAGCAGTTCTTC. Translation: CASSLFWGGVHNEQFF.

This sequence joins TRBV28 and TRBJ2-2, with 10 bases aligning to TRBD1. With 6 bases clipped from V and 5 bases from J, the junction kept 9 bases outside the gene matches. This CDR3 has 16 residues. CDR1 MDHEN and CDR2 SYDVKM come from the germline V gene. The DNA for the CDR3 is TGTGCCAGCAGACGTACCGGGACAGGGGAAACCGGGGAGCTGTTTTTT. It translates to CASRRTGTGETGELFF.

The gene calls are TRBV2 and TRBJ2-1; D is unclear. CDR3 length equals 16 residues. Per germline, CDR1 SNHLY and CDR2 FYNNEI. V was shortened by 6 bases and J by 4 bases, with 19 bases between the two germline ends. The CDR3 spells CASSRTERLEYNEQFF. In DNA form, the CDR3 reads TGTGCCAGCAGCCGCACCGAACGGTTAGAATACAATGAGCAGTTCTTC. The full variable domain, rest sourced from reference TRBV2 and TRBJ2-1, is EPEVTQTPSHQVTQMGQEVILRCVPISNHLYFYWYRQILGQKVEFLVSFYNNEISEKSEIFDDQFSVERPDGSNFTLKIRSTKLEDSAMYFCASSRTERLEYNEQFFGPGTRLTVL.